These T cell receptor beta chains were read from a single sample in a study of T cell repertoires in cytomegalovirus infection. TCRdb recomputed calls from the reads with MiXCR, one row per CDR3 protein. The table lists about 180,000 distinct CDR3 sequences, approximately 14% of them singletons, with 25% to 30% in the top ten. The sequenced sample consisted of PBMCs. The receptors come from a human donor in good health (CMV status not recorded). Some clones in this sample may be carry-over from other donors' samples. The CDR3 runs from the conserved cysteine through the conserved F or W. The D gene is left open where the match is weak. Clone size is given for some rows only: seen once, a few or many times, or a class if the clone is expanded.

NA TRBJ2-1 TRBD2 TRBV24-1 CATSTSGGGNEQFF TGTGCCACCAGTACTAGCGGAGGAGGAAATGAGCAGTTCTTC
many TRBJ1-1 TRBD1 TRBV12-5 CASGISGGTEAFF TGTGCTAGTGGTATTTCAGGGGGCACTGAAGCTTTCTTT
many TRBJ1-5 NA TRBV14 CASSQPRGRNQPQHF TGTGCCAGCAGCCAGCCCCGGGGTAGGAATCAGCCCCAGCATTTT
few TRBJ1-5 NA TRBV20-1 CSAKGTLDQPQHF TGCAGTGCAAAAGGGACCCTCGATCAGCCCCAGCATTTT
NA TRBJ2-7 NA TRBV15 CATSPKRAWSYEQYF TGTGCCACCAGCCCCAAAAGGGCCTGGTCCTACGAGCAGTACTTC
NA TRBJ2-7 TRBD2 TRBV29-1 CSVRGLAEQYF TGCAGCGTTAGAGGACTAGCGGAGCAGTACTTC
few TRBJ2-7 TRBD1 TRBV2 CATRDRETSEQYF TGTGCCACCCGGGACAGGGAAACCAGCGAGCAGTACTTC
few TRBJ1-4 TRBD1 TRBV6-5 CASSRGTEGKLFF TGTGCCAGCAGCCGTGGGACAGAGGGAAAACTGTTTTTT
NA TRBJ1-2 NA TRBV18 CASSPVKGTLYGYTF TGTGCCAGCTCACCAGTGAAGGGGACTCTCTATGGCTACACCTTC
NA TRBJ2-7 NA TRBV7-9 CASSFSLLSYEQYF TGTGCCAGCAGCTTTTCCCTCCTCTCCTACGAGCAGTACTTC
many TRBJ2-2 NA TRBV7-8 CASSLLGAGANTGELFF TGTGCCAGCAGCTTACTGGGGGCAGGGGCTAACACCGGGGAGCTGTTTTTT
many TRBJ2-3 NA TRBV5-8 CASSLEIGGTDTQYF TGTGCCAGCAGCTTGGAAATTGGGGGCACAGATACGCAGTATTTT
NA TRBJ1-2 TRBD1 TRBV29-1 CSVETGGGGYTF TGCAGCGTCGAGACAGGGGGCGGAGGCTACACCTTC
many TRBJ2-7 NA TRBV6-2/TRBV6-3 CASTPPGIYEQYF TGTGCCAGCACACCTCCGGGAATCTACGAGCAGTACTTC
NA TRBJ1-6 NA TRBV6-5 CASSYRRLLNSPLHF TGTGCCAGCAGTTACAGGCGCTTATTGAATTCACCCCTCCACTTT
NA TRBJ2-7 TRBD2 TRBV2 CASSEGLAGVTEQYF TGTGCCAGCAGTGAGGGGCTAGCGGGAGTCACCGAGCAGTACTTC
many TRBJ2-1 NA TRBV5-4 CASSPQGGNEQFF TGTGCCAGCAGCCCCCAGGGGGGCAATGAGCAGTTCTTC
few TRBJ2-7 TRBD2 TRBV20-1 CSALSGSGLYEQYF TGCAGTGCTCTTAGCGGGAGCGGACTCTACGAGCAGTACTTC
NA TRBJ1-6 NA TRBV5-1 CASSPTTALNSPLHF TGCGCCAGCAGCCCCACGACAGCTTTGAATTCACCCCTCCACTTT
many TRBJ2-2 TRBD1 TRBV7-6 CASSLTGQGANTGELFF TGTGCCAGCAGCTTAACGGGACAGGGGGCTAACACCGGGGAGCTGTTTTTT
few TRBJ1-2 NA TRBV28 CASRQTAAGYGYTF TGTGCCAGCAGGCAGACTGCGGCGGGCTATGGCTACACCTTC
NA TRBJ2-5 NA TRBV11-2 CASSLEVILQETQYF TGTGCCAGCAGCTTAGAGGTCATACTCCAAGAGACCCAGTACTTC
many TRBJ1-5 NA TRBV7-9 CASSSGQSSNQPQHF TGTGCCAGCAGCAGCGGACAGAGCTCCAATCAGCCCCAGCATTTT
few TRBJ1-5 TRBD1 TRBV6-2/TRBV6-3 CASSYTGTGNQPQHF TGTGCCAGCAGTTACACAGGGACAGGCAATCAGCCCCAGCATTTT
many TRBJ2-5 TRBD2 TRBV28 CASSLPTSGKGETQYF TGTGCCAGCAGTTTGCCGACTAGCGGAAAGGGAGAGACCCAGTACTTC
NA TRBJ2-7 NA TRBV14 CASSPKRFHHEQYF TGTGCCAGCAGCCCGAAGCGGTTCCACCACGAGCAGTACTTC
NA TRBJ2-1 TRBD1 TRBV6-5 CASRTLVGQGHNEQFF TGTGCCAGCAGGACCTTAGTCGGACAGGGACACAATGAGCAGTTCTTC
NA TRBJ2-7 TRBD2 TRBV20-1 CSAREASGRREQYF TGCAGTGCTAGGGAGGCTAGCGGGAGGAGAGAGCAGTACTTC
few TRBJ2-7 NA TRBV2 CASSDKLPYF TGTGCCAGCAGTGACAAGTTGCCGTACTTC
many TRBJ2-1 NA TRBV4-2 CASSHPARLSNEQFF TGTGCCAGCAGCCACCCCGCGAGACTCTCCAATGAGCAGTTCTTC
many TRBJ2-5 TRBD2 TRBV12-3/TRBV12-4 CASSLRLAGRGFETQYF TGTGCCAGCAGCTTGAGACTAGCGGGCCGGGGGTTTGAGACCCAGTACTTC
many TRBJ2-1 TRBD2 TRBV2 CASSEALSGSGNEQFF TGTGCCAGCAGTGAAGCGCTTAGCGGGAGTGGGAATGAGCAGTTCTTC
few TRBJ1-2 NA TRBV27 CASSFRGLYGYTF TGTGCCAGCAGTTTCCGAGGGCTCTATGGCTACACCTTC
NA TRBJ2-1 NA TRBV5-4 CASKSSSVADAREQFF TGTGCCAGCAAGAGTTCGTCAGTGGCGGACGCCAGGGAGCAGTTCTTC
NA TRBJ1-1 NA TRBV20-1 CSASLPGWQENTEAFF TGCAGTGCTAGTCTCCCTGGATGGCAGGAGAACACTGAAGCTTTCTTT
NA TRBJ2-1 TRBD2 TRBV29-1 CSVEGTSVHNEQFF TGCAGCGTTGAAGGGACTAGCGTACACAATGAGCAGTTCTTC
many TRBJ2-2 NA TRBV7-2 CASSQLAANTGELFF TGTGCCAGCAGCCAACTAGCCGCGAACACCGGGGAGCTGTTTTTT
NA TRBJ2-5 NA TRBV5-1 CASSLRGLGETQYF TGCGCCAGCAGCTTGCGGGGGTTGGGAGAGACCCAGTACTTC
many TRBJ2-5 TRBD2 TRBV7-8 CASSIPGLAVYQETQYF TGTGCCAGCAGCATTCCGGGACTAGCCGTATACCAAGAGACCCAGTACTTC
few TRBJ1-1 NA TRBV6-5 CASRERRTAMNTEAFF TGTGCCAGCAGGGAGCGGCGGACAGCCATGAACACTGAAGCTTTCTTT
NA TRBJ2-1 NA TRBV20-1 CSATTYEQFF TGCAGTGCTACGACATATGAGCAGTTCTTC
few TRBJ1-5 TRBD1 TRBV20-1 CSAGGTGRPLGQPQHF TGCAGTGCTGGAGGGACAGGGCGGCCCTTGGGACAGCCCCAGCATTTT
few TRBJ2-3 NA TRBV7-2 CASSPEGAGGANTQYF TGTGCCAGCAGCCCCGAGGGGGCGGGGGGCGCAAATACGCAGTATTTT
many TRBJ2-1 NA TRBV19 CASSPLVGASYNEQFF TGTGCCAGTAGTCCCCTGGTAGGCGCCTCCTACAATGAGCAGTTCTTC
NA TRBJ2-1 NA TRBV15 CATSTDPPQSEQFF TGTGCCACCAGCACCGACCCCCCCCAAAGTGAGCAGTTCTTC
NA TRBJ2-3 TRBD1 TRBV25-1 CASSEWDRGTDTQYF TGTGCCAGCAGTGAATGGGACAGGGGCACAGATACGCAGTATTTT
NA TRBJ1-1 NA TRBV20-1 CSARGPGGVGTEAFF TGCAGTGCTAGGGGGCCGGGGGGGGTGGGCACTGAAGCTTTCTTT
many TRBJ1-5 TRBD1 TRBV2 CASESGQYSNQPQHF TGTGCCAGCGAGTCGGGACAGTATAGCAATCAGCCCCAGCATTTT
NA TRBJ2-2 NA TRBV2 CASKTEAINTGELFF TGTGCCAGCAAGACCGAAGCCATAAACACCGGGGAGCTGTTTTTT
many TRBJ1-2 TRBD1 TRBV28 CASSLRGGPNYGYTF TGTGCCAGCAGTTTGCGAGGGGGCCCTAACTATGGCTACACCTTC